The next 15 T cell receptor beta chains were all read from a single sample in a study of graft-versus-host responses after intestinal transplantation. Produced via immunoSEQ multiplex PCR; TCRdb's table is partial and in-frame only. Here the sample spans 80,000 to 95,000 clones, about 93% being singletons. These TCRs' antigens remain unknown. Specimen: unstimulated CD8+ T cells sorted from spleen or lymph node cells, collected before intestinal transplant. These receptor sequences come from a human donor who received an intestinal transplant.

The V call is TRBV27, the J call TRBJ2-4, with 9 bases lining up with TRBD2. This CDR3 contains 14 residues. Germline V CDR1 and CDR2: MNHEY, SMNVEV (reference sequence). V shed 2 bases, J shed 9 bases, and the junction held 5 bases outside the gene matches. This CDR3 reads CASSLGAGGTIQYF. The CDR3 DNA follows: TGTGCCAGCAGTTTAGGTGCGGGGGGGACCATTCAGTACTTC.

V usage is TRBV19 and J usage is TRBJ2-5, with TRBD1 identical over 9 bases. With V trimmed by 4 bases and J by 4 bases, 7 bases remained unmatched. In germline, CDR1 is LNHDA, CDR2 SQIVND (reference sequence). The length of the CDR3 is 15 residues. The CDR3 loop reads CASSTLQGALETQYF. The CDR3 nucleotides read TGTGCCAGTAGTACGCTACAGGGGGCCTTAGAGACCCAGTACTTC.

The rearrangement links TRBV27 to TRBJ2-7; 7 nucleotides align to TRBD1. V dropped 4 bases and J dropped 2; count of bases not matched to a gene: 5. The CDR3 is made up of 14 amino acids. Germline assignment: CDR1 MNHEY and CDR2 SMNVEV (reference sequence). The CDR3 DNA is TGTGCCAGCAGTTATTCACAGGGGCCCTACGAGCAGTACTTC. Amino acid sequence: CASSYSQGPYEQYF.

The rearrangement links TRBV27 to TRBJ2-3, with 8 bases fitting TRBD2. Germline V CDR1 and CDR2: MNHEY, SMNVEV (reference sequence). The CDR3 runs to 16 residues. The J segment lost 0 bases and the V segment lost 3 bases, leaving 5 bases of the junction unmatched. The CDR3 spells CASSFLSGISTDTQYF. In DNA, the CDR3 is TGTGCCAGCAGTTTTCTTAGCGGGATTAGCACAGATACGCAGTATTTT.

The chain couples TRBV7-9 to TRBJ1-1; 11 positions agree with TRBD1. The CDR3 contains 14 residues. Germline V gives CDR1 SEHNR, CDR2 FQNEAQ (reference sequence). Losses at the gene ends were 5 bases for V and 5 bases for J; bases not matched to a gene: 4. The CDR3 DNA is TGTGCCAGCAGCCCCGGGACAGGGGGAACTGAAGCTTTCTTT. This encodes CASSPGTGGTEAFF.

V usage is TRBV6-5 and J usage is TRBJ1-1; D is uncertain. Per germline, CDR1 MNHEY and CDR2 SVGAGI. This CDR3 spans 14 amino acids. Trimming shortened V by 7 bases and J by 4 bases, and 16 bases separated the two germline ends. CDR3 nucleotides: TGTGCCAGCACCCTTACAGCTTTTACCACTGAAGCTTTCTTT. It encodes CASTLTAFTTEAFF.

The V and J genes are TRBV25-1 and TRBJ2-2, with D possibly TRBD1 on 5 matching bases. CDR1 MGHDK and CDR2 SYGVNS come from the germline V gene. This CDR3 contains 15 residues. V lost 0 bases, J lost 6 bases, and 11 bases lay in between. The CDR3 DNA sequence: TGTGCCAGCAGTGAATACGCAGGGAATGCCGGGGAGCTGTTTTTT. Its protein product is CASSEYAGNAGELFF. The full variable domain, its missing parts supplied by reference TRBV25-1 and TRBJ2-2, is EADIYQTPRYLVIGTGKKITLECSQTMGHDKMYWYQQDPGMELHLIHYSYGVNSTEKGDLSSESTVSRIRTEHFPLTLESARPSHTSQYLCASSEYAGNAGELFFGEGSRLTVL.

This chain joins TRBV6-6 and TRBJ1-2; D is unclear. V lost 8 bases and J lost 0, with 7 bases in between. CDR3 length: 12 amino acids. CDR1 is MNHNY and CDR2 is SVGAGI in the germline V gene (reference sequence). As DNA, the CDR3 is TGTGCCAGCTCCGGGGCTAACTATGGCTACACCTTC. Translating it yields CASSGANYGYTF.

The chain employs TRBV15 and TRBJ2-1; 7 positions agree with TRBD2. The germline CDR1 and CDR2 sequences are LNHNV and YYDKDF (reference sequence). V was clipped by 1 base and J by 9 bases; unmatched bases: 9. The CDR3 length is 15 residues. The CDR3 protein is CATSRGTGGSSEQFF. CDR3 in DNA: TGTGCCACCAGCAGAGGGACGGGGGGTTCTAGTGAGCAGTTCTTC.

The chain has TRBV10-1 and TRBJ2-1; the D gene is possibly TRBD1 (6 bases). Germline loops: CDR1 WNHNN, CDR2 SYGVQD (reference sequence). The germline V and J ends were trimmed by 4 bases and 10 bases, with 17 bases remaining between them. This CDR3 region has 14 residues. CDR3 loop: CASSVDSYIGEQFF. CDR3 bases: TGCGCCAGCAGTGTGGACAGTTATATCGGGGAGCAGTTCTTC.

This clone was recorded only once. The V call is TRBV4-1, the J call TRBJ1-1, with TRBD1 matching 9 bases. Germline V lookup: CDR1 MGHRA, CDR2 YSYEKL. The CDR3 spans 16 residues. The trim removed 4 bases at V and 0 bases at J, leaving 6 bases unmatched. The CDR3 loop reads CASSLPGTGMNTEAFF. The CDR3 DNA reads TGCGCCAGCAGCCTGCCCGGGACAGGGATGAACACTGAAGCTTTCTTT.

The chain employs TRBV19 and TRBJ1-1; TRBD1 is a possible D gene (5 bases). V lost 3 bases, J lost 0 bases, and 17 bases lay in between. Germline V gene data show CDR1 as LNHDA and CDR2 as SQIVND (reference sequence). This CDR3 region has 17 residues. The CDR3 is CASSISGEVEMNTEAFF. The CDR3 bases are TGTGCCAGTAGTATCTCGGGGGAGGTAGAGATGAACACTGAAGCTTTCTTT.

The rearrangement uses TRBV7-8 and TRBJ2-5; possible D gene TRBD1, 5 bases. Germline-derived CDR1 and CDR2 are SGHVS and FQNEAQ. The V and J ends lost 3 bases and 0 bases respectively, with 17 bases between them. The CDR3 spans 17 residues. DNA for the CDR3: TGTGCCAGCAGCTTGGTTTCTCTAGACAGTCACCAAGAGACCCAGTACTTC. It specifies CASSLVSLDSHQETQYF. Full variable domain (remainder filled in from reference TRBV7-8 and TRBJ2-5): GAGVSQSPRYKVAKRGQDVALRCDPISGHVSLFWYQQALGQGPEFLTYFQNEAQLDKSGLPSDRFFAERPEGSVSTLKIQRTQQEDSAVYLCASSLVSLDSHQETQYFGPGTRLLVL.

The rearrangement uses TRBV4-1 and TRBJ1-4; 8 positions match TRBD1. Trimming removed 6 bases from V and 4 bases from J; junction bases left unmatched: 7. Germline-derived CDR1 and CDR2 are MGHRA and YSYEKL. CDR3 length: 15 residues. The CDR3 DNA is TGCGCCAGCAGAACTGTGACAGGGGTTAATGAAAAACTGTTTTTT. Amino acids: CASRTVTGVNEKLFF.

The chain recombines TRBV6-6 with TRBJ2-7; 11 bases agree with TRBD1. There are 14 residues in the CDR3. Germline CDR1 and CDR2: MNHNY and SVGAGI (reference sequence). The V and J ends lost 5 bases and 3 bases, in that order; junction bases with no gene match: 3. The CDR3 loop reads CASSDGTGGYEQYF. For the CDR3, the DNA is TGTGCCAGCAGTGACGGGACAGGGGGCTACGAGCAGTACTTC.